The T cell receptor beta chain under discussion was sequenced for a study of immune evolution from preneoplasia to lung adenocarcinoma. This table comes from immunoSEQ multiplex PCR, and its TCRdb copy is limited to in-frame clones, with some not included. This table holds thousands of clones, 84% found once. Comment on this clone: Its antigen is as yet unknown.

Broader study findings: Clonality was highest in normal lung, lower in later-stage lesions apparently. Top clone share appeared to fall from AAH through AIS, MIA, adenocarcinoma.

Sequences were obtained from FFPE lung adenocarcinoma in situ tissue. This TCR was sampled from a donor older than 65 with lung adenocarcinoma.

In nucleotides, the CDR3 is TGTGCCAGCAGCGTACAGCCGGGACTAGCGGGAGTTGGGGAGCAGTTCTTC. It specifies CASSVQPGLAGVGEQFF. The chain employs TRBV9 and TRBJ2-1; 14 bases line up with TRBD2. The V gene's germline CDR1 is SGDLS and CDR2 YYNGEE. The CDR3 is made up of 17 amino acids. With V trimmed by 1 base and J by 10 bases, 10 bases remained unmatched.